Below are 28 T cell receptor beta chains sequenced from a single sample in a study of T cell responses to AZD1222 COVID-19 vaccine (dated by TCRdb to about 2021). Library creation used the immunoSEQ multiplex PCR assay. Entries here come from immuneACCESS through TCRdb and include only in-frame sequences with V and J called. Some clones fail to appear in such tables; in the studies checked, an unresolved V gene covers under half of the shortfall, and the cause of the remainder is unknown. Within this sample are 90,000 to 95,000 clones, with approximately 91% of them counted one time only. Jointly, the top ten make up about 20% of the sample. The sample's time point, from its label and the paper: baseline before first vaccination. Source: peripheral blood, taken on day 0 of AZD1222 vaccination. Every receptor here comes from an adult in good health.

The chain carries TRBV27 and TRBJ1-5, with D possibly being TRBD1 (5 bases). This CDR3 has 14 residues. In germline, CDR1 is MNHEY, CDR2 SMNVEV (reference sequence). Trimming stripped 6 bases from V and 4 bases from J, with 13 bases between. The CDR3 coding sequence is TGTGCCAGCAGATATACAGGTTTAAATCAGCCCCAGCATTTT. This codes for CASRYTGLNQPQHF.

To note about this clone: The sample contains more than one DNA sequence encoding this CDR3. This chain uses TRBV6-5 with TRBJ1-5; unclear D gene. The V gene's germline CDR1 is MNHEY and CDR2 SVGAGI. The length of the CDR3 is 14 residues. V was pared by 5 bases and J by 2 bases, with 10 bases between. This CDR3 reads CASSPGGGNQPQHF. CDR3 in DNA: TGTGCCAGCAGTCCCGGTGGCGGCAATCAGCCCCAGCATTTT.

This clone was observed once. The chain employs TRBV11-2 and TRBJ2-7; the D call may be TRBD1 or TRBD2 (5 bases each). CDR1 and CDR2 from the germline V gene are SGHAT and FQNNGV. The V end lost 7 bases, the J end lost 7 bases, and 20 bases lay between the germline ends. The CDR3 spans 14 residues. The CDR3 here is CASIRGRLGSEQYF. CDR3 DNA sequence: TGTGCCAGCATAAGGGGTCGCCTGGGGAGTGAGCAGTACTTC. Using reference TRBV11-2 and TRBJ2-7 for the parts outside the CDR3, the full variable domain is EAGVAQSPRYKIIEKRQSVAFWCNPISGHATLYWYQQILGQGPKLLIQFQNNGVVDDSQLPKDRFSAERLKGVDSTLKIQPAKLEDSAVYLCASIRGRLGSEQYFGPGTRLTVT.

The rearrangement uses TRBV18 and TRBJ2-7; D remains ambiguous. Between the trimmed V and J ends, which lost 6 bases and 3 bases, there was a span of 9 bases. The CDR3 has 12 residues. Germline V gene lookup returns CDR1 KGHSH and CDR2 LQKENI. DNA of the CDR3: TGTGCCAGCTCCTCGGCCAGCTACGAGCAGTACTTC. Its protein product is CASSSASYEQYF. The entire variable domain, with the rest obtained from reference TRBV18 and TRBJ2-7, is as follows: NAGVMQNPRHLVRRRGQEARLRCSPMKGHSHVYWYRQLPEEGLKFMVYLQKENIIDESGMPKERFSAEFPKEGPSILRIQQVVRGDSAAYFCASSSASYEQYFGPGTRLTVT.

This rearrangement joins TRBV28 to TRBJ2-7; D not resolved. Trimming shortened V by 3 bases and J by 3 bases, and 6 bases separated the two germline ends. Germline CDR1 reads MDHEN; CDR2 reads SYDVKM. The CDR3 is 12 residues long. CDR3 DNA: TGTGCCAGCAGTTTGACCGGCTACGAGCAGTACTTC. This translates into CASSLTGYEQYF.

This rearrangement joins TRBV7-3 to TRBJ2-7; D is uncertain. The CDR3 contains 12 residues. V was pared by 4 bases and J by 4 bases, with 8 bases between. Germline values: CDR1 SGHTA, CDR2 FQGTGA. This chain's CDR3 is CASSYDGYEQYF. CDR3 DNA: TGTGCCAGCAGCTACGACGGGTACGAGCAGTACTTC.

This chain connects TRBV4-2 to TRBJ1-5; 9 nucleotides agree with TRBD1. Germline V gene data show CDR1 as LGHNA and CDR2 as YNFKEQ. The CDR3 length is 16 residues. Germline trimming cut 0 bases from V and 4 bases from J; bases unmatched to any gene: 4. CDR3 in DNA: TGTGCCAGCAGCCAAGACGGGACAGGGCCAAATCAGCCCCAGCATTTT. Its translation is CASSQDGTGPNQPQHF.

The CDR3 DNA follows: TGCGCCAGCAGCCAACAGGGCATAATGAACACTGAAGCTTTCTTT. Translating gives CASSQQGIMNTEAFF. This chain joins TRBV4-3 and TRBJ1-1; possibly TRBD1 for D (5 bases). This CDR3 has 15 residues. V shed 2 bases and J shed 0 bases, with 10 bases lying between them. Germline CDR1 LGHNA, CDR2 YSLEER.

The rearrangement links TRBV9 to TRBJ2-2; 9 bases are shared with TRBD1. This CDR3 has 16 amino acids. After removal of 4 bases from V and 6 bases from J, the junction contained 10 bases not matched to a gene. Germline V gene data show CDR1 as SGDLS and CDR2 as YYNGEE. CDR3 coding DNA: TGTGCCAGCAGCCTTCCCGGGACAGGGATAGCCGGGGAGCTGTTTTTT. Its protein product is CASSLPGTGIAGELFF.

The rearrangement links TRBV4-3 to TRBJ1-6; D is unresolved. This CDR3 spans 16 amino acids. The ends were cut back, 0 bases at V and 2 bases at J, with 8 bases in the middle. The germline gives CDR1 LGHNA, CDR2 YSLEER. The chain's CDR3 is CASSQDLGTYNSPLHF. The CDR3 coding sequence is TGCGCCAGCAGCCAAGATCTAGGAACCTATAATTCACCCCTCCACTTT.

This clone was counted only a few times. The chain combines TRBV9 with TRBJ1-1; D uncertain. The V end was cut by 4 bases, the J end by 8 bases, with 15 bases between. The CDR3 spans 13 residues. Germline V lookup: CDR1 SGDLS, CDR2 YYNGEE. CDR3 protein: CASSSLGGSEAFF. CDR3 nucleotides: TGTGCCAGCAGCTCCCTGGGTGGGTCGGAAGCTTTCTTT. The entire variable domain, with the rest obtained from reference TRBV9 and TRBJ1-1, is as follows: DSGVTQTPKHLITATGQRVTLRCSPRSGDLSVYWYQQSLDQGLQFLIQYYNGEERAKGNILERFSAQQFPDLHSELNLSSLELGDSALYFCASSSLGGSEAFFGQGTRLTVV.

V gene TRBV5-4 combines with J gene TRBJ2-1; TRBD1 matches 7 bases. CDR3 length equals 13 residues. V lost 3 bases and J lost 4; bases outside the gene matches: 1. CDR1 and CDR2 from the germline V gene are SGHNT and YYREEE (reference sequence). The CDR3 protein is CASSSGQYNEQFF. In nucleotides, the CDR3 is TGTGCCAGCAGCTCGGGACAGTACAATGAGCAGTTCTTC.

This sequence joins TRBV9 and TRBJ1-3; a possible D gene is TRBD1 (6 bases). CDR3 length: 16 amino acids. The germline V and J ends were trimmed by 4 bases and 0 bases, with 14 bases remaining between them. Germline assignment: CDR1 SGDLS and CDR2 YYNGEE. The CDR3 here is CASSPRGDNSGNTIYF. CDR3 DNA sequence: TGTGCCAGCAGCCCGAGAGGGGACAACTCTGGAAACACCATATATTTT.

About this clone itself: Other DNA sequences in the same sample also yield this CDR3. CDR3 sequence reads: CASSPDSNQPQHF. The CDR3 DNA follows: TGTGCCAGCTCACCTGATAGCAATCAGCCCCAGCATTTT. This chain connects TRBV18 to TRBJ1-5; D gene ambiguous. V lost 3 bases and J 0 bases, leaving 3 bases between the germline ends. Germline CDR1 reads KGHSH; CDR2 reads LQKENI. CDR3 length: 13 residues.

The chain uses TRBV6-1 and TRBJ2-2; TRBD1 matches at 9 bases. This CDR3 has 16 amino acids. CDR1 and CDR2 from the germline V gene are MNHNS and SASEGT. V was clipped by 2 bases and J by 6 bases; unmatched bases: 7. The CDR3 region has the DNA TGTGCCAGCAGTGAATATAGGGACAGGGTATCCGGGGAGCTGTTTTTT. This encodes CASSEYRDRVSGELFF.

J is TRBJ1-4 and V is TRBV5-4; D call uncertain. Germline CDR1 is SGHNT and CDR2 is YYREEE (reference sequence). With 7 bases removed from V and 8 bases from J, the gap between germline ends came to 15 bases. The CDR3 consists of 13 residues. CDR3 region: CASHKGLGEKLFF. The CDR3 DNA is TGTGCCAGCCATAAAGGTCTAGGGGAAAAACTGTTTTTT.

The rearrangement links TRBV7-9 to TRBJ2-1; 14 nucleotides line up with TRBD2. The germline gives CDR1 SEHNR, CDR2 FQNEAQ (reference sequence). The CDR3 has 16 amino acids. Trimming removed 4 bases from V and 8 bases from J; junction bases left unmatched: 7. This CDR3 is CASSSPMTSGGDEQFF. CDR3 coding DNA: TGTGCCAGCAGCTCCCCTATGACTAGCGGGGGGGATGAGCAGTTCTTC.

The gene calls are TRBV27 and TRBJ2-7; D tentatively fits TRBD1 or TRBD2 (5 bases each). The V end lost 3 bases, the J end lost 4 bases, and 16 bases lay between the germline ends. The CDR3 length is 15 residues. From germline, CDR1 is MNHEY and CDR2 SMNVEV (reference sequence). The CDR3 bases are TGTGCCAGCAGTTTGTCGGGGCAGGGAAGGTACGAGCAGTACTTC. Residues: CASSLSGQGRYEQYF.

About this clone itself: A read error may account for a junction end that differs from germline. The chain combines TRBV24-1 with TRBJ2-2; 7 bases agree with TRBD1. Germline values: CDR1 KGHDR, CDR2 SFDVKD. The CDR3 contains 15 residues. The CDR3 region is CATSAGTDHTEELFF. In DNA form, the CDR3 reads TGTGCCACCAGCGCCGGGACAGATCACACCGAGGAGCTGTTTTTT.

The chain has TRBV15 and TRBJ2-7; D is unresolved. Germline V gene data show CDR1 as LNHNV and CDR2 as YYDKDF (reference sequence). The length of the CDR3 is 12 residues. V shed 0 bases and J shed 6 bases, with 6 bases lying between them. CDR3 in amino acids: CATSRERSEQYF. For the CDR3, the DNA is TGTGCCACCAGCAGAGAAAGGTCCGAGCAGTACTTC.

The CDR3 is CASSYEGAGGETQYF. The CDR3 DNA sequence: TGTGCCAGCAGTTACGAAGGGGCGGGTGGAGAGACCCAGTACTTC. The rearrangement joins TRBV6-5 to TRBJ2-5; perhaps D is TRBD1 or TRBD2 (5 bases each). This CDR3 comprises 15 residues. V was shortened by 2 bases and J by 4 bases, with 14 bases between the two germline ends. Germline lookup yields CDR1 MNHEY and CDR2 SVGAGI.

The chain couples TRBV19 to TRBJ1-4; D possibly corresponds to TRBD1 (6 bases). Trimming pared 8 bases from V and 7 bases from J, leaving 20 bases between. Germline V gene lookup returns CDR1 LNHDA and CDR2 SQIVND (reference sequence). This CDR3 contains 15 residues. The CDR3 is CASHLSGESSEKLFF. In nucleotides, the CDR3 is TGTGCCAGTCACCTTTCAGGGGAATCGAGTGAAAAACTGTTTTTT.

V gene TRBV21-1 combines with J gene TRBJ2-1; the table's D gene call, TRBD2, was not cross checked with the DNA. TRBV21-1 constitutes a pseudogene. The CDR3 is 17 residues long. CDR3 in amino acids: CASSHRAETSGFNEQFF. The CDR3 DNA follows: TGTGCCAGCAGCCATCGGGCCGAGACTAGCGGGTTCAATGAGCAGTTCTTC.

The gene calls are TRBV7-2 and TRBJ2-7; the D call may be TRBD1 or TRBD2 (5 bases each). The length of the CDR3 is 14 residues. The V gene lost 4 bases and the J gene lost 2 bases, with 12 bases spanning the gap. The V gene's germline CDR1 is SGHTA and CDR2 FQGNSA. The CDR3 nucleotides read TGTGCCAGCAGCTCGGGACGACCGCCCTACGAGCAGTACTTC. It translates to CASSSGRPPYEQYF.

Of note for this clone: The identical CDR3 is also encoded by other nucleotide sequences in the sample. This CDR3 is CASSQDLGQPQHF. The CDR3 bases are TGTGCCAGCAGCCAAGATTTAGGTCAGCCCCAGCATTTT. The V and J genes are TRBV3-1 (or the pseudogene TRBV3-2) and TRBJ1-5; D is uncertain. The CDR3 consists of 13 residues. Germline V gene sequence: CDR1 LGHDT, CDR2 YNNKEL (reference sequence). The V end lost 0 bases, the J end lost 6 bases, and 6 bases lay between the germline ends.

The DNA of the CDR3 is TGCGCCAGCAGCCAAGTGGCCAGGACCTTTCTTGGCTACACCTTC. This codes for CASSQVARTFLGYTF. V usage is TRBV4-1 and J usage is TRBJ1-2, with D unresolved. Between the trimmed V and J ends, which lost 1 base and 7 bases, there was a span of 16 bases. The CDR3 is 15 residues long. From germline, CDR1 is MGHRA and CDR2 YSYEKL.

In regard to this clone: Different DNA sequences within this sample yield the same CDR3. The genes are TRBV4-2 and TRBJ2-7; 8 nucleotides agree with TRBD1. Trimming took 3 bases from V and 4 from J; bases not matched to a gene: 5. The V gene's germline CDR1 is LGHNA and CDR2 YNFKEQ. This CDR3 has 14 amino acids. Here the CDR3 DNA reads TGTGCCAGCAGCCAGCGAACAGGGGGTTACGAGCAGTACTTC. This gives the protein CASSQRTGGYEQYF.

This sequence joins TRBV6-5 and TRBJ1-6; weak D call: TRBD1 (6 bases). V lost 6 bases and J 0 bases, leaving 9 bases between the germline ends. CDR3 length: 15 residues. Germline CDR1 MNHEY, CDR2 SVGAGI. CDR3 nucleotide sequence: TGTGCCAGCAGGTCACAGGGCTCCTATAATTCACCCCTCCACTTT. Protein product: CASRSQGSYNSPLHF.